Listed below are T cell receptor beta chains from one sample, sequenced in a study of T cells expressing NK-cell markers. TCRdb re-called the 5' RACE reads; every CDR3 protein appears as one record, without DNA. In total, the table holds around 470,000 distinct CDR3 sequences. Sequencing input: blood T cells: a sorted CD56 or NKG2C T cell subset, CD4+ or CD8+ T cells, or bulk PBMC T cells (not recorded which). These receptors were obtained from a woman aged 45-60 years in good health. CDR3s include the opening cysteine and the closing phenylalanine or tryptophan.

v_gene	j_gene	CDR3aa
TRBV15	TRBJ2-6	CATSRDTGANVLTF
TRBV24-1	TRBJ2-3	CATSDSGGGPTDTQYF
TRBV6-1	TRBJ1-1	CASSENLLRKAFF
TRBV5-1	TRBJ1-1	CASSLLGRLTEAFF
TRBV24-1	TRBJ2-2	CATSDSPSDRLIGTGELFF
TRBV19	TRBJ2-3	CASSIEGTKRADTQYF
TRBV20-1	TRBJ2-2	CSASPGWNTGELFF
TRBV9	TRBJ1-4	CASSATGTVGEKLFF
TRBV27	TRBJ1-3	CASSRVGAMSNGNTIYF
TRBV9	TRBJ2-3	CASSDEGGFAGEADTQYF
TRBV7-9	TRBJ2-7	CASSFGGTDSYEQYF
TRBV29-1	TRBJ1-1	CSVQGRFGTEAFF
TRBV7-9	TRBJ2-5	CASSLVSERETQYF
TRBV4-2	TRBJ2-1	CASSQDVAGLGNEQFF
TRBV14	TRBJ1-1	CASSQLGQVASTEAFF
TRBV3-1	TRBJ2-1	CASSQLASSYNEQFF
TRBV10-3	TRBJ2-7	CAISEKGVDYEQYF
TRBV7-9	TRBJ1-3	CASSQGTGSAGNTIYF
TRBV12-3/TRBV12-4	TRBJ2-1	CASSPGLGEGGEQFF
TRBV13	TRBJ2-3	CASTGPGQHTDTQYF
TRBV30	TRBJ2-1	CASDRGLNYNEQFF
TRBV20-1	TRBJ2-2	CSAREGLLNTGELFF
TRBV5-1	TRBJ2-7	CASSLASGIYEQYF
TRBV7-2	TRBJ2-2	CASSSRALMNTGELFF
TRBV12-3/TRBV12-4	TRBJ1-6	CASSTGTDNSPLHF
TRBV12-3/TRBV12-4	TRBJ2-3	CASSLPGVVGDTQYF
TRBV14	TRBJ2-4	CASSQGPYSKNIQYF
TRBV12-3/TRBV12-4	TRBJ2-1	CASSSITGTSPQFF
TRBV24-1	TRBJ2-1	CATSDRDRANNEQFF
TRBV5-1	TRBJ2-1	CASSLRGPGNEQFF
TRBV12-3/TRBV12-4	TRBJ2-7	CASRSPGTGSYEQYF
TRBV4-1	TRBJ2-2	CASSRRDFTGELFF
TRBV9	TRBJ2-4	CASSASGSLAKNIQYF
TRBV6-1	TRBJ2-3	CASSALPQGAGTDTQYF
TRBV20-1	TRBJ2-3	CSATQPGQKTDTQYF
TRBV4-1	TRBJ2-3	CASSSEDSASTDTQYF
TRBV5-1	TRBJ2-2	CASWQGAGTGELFF
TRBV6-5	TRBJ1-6	CASSRPGIYNSPLHF
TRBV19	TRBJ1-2	CAALQADYGYTF
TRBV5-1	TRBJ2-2	CASSLTAQGVGELFF
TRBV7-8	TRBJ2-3	CASSSLVWQGRTDTQYF
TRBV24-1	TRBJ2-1	CATSAFGGVVEQFF
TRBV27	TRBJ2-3	CASIPWGKSSTDTQYF
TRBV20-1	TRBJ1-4	CSARGGGGTNEKLFF
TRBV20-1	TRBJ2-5	CSANQQGAVRTQYF
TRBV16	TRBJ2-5	CASKRRLAGVGGQETQYF